This entry lists 15 T cell receptor beta chains sequenced from one sample in a study of T cells in Graves' hyperthyroidism and ophthalmopathy. Amplified regions were TCR beta CDR3 sequences from RNA transcripts. The study used the HTBI primer set for a first-round RT-PCR of the TCR CDR3. TCRdb recomputed calls from the multiplex PCR reads with MiXCR, one row per CDR3 protein. The sample lists around 600,000 distinct CDR3 sequences; 12% to 15% were seen once. Sequencing input: blood. Receptors were obtained from a young woman with Graves' ophthalmopathy.

This clonotype was observed many times. The chain has TRBV6-1 and TRBJ2-1; TRBD1 aligns across 7 bases. The germline gives CDR1 MNHNS, CDR2 SASEGT. The junction had 4 bases not matched to a gene; V was cut back by 8 bases and J by 0 bases. CDR3 length: 14 amino acids. Here the CDR3 reads CASGQESSYNEQFF. The CDR3 nucleotides read TGTGCCAGCGGACAGGAGAGCTCCTACAATGAGCAGTTCTTC.

This clonotype showed up just a few times. The DNA for the CDR3 is TGCGCCAGCAGTGAATATTCAGGGGGCGGACAGCCCCAGCATTTT. This encodes CASSEYSGGGQPQHF. This chain links TRBV10-2 with TRBJ1-5; 8 bases are a match to TRBD1. The CDR3 extends over 15 amino acids. V lost 3 bases to trimming and J lost 7 bases; unmatched junction nucleotides: 8. Germline CDR1 reads WSHSY; CDR2 reads SAAADI.

CDR3 coding DNA: TGTGCCAGCAGATTGGGACAGTCGAACACCGGGGAGCTGTTTTTT. This translates into CASRLGQSNTGELFF. This chain uses TRBV7-9 with TRBJ2-2, with 7 bases lining up with TRBD1. V dropped 6 bases and J dropped 0; count of bases not matched to a gene: 4. Germline assignment: CDR1 SEHNR and CDR2 FQNEAQ (reference sequence). CDR3 length: 15 amino acids.

This clonotype was seen at least ten times. The chain has TRBV28 and TRBJ2-3; possibly TRBD2 for D (6 bases). The germline V gene encodes CDR1 MDHEN and CDR2 SYDVKM. The CDR3 extends over 15 amino acids. V lost 6 bases, J lost 2 bases, and 15 bases lay in between. CDR3 bases: TGTGCCAGCAGCGAGGAGGGGCCCCACACAGATACGCAGTATTTT. It translates to CASSEEGPHTDTQYF.

Regarding this clonotype: One base away lies a much larger clone, so this may be a sequencing read error. This is likely a read error, given that the CDR3 carries no conserved phenylalanine or tryptophan at its end. V and J are TRBV6-2 or TRBV6-3 and TRBJ1-4, with a weak D call TRBD1 (6 bases). Trimming took 6 bases from V and 0 from J, leaving 17 bases between them. Germline V gene sequence: CDR1 MNHEY, CDR2 SVGEGT. CDR3 length: 17 residues. Here the CDR3 DNA reads TGTGCCAGCAGACGGAGGGACACCGGCCCAACTAATGAAAAACTGTTTTCT. It yields the protein CASRRRDTGPTNEKLFS.

This clonotype was seen at least ten times. This sequence joins TRBV20-1 and TRBJ1-5, with 9 nucleotides matching TRBD1. Germline V gene sequence: CDR1 DFQATT, CDR2 SNEGSKA (reference sequence). The CDR3 runs to 16 residues. V trimming: 6 bases; J trimming: 2 bases; junction bases outside the gene matches: 11. The CDR3 bases are TGCAGTGCAAGTACAGGGGGCCCCGTCGGCAATCAGCCCCAGCATTTT. It codes for CSASTGGPVGNQPQHF.

This clonotype was recorded at least ten times. J is TRBJ2-7 and V is TRBV18; D is uncertain. CDR3 length: 12 residues. Germline V gene sequence: CDR1 KGHSH, CDR2 LQKENI. V was shortened by 4 bases and J by 5 bases, with 9 bases between the two germline ends. CDR3: CASSLQSHEQYF. CDR3 DNA: TGTGCCAGCTCACTACAGTCCCACGAGCAGTACTTC.

This clonotype was observed a handful of times. This may come from a read error, since a much larger clone is one base off. The rearrangement joins TRBV2 to TRBJ2-7; D uncertain. This CDR3 region has 16 residues. From germline, CDR1 is SNHLY and CDR2 FYNNEI. With 6 bases removed from V and 2 bases from J, the gap between germline ends came to 20 bases. The CDR3 spells CASRERWHNRTYEQYF. Written as DNA, the CDR3 is TGTGCCAGCAGAGAAAGGTGGCATAATCGCACCTACGAGCAGTACTTC.

This rearrangement joins TRBV11-2 to TRBJ2-5; D gene ambiguous. Germline values: CDR1 SGHAT, CDR2 FQNNGV. Trimming shortened V by 2 bases and J by 4 bases, and 11 bases separated the two germline ends. There are 14 residues in the CDR3. CDR3 nucleotides: TGTGCCAGCAGCTTAACTGCAGGCCGAGAGACCCAGTACTTC. Translated: CASSLTAGRETQYF.

This clonotype was counted between two and nine times. The CDR3 nucleotides read TGTGCCAGCAGCGTAGCTCCGGGGGGGGATCAGCCCCAGCATTTT. Amino acids: CASSVAPGGDQPQHF. The chain uses TRBV9 and TRBJ1-5; a weak D match, TRBD1 (5 bases). Between the trimmed V and J ends, which lost 0 bases and 5 bases, there was a span of 12 bases. This CDR3 is built from 15 residues. The germline V gene encodes CDR1 SGDLS and CDR2 YYNGEE.

This clonotype was seen ten or more times. V and J are TRBV6-1 and TRBJ1-2; 7 bases match TRBD1. The length of the CDR3 is 16 residues. Germline V lookup: CDR1 MNHNS, CDR2 SASEGT. With V trimmed by 2 bases and J by 3 bases, 9 bases remained unmatched. Here the CDR3 reads CASSEPGQPKDYGYTF. The CDR3 DNA follows: TGTGCCAGCAGTGAACCGGGACAGCCGAAGGACTATGGCTACACCTTC.

As for this clonotype: The junction departs from the called germline gene at one end, perhaps through a read error. The V call is TRBV7-8, the J call TRBJ2-1, with a tentative D call TRBD2 (5 bases). The CDR3 contains 15 residues. CDR1 is SGHVS, CDR2 FQNEAQ, per germline. The CDR3 loop reads CASSQGLGGEKEQFF. The CDR3 DNA sequence: TGCGCCAGCAGCCAAGGTCTTGGTGGGGAGAAGGAGCAGTTCTTC. Complete variable domain (other parts from reference TRBV7-8 and TRBJ2-1): GAGVSQSPRYKVAKRGQDVALRCDPISGHVSLFWYQQALGQGPEFLTYFQNEAQLDKSGLPSDRFFAERPEGSVSTLKIQRTQQEDSAVYLCASSQGLGGEKEQFFGPGTRLTVL.

At least ten counts were recorded for this clonotype. The rearrangement joins TRBV12-3 or TRBV12-4 to TRBJ2-5, with D possibly called TRBD1 or TRBD2 (5 bases each). CDR3 length: 15 residues. V was shortened by 8 bases and J by 4 bases, with 20 bases between the two germline ends. The CDR3 DNA sequence: TGTGCCAGCTCCCCCAGAGCCACTAGGGGAGAGACCCAGTACTTC. The encoded protein is CASSPRATRGETQYF.

V gene TRBV9 combines with J gene TRBJ2-1; 9 bases fit TRBD1. Germline trimming cut 4 bases from V and 7 bases from J; bases unmatched to any gene: 6. The CDR3 runs 14 residues. Germline values: CDR1 SGDLS, CDR2 YYNGEE. CDR3 loop: CASSSPDRGNEQFF. The CDR3 DNA follows: TGTGCCAGCAGCTCGCCGGACAGGGGTAATGAGCAGTTCTTC.

The chain joins TRBV25-1 to TRBJ2-7, with a weak D call TRBD2 (6 bases). This CDR3 is built from 19 residues. The V gene's germline CDR1 is MGHDK and CDR2 SYGVNS. V lost 1 base and J 0 bases, leaving 22 bases between the germline ends. CDR3: CASSESGVNREVLSYEQYF. The CDR3 DNA reads as TGTGCCAGCAGTGAATCGGGGGTAAACAGAGAAGTACTCTCCTACGAGCAGTACTTC.